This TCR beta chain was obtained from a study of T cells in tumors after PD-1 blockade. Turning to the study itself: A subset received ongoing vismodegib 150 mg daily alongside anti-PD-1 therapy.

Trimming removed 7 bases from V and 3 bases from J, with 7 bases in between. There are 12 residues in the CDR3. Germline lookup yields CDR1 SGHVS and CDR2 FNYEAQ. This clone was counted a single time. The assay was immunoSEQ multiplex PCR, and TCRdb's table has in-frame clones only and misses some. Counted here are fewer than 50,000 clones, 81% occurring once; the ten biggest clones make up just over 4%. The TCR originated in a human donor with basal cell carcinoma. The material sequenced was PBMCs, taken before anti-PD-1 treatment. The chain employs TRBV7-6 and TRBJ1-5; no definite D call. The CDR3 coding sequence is TGTGCCAGCACCAAGAACAATCAGCCCCAGCATTTT. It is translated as CASTKNNQPQHF.